What follows are 17 T cell receptor beta chains derived from one specimen sequenced in a study of T cell repertoires and leukemia-associated antigens. Each CDR3 protein gets one entry after TCRdb re-called the 5' RACE reads with MiXCR. The profile shows some 14,000 distinct CDR3 sequences, approximately 42% of them singletons. Their antigens remain unidentified. The material sequenced was CD3+ T cells sorted from blood and cultured. The receptors here all came from a female donor in good health.

The rearrangement joins TRBV29-1 to TRBJ2-3, with 9 nucleotides matching TRBD2. The junction had 22 bases not matched to a gene; V was cut back by 7 bases and J by 5 bases. The CDR3 loop spans 18 amino acids. CDR1 is SQVTM and CDR2 is ANQGSEA in the germline V gene. The CDR3 nucleotides are TGCAGCGGCGACGAGTGGGGGCGGGAGGGCCGGCGGGGAGATACGCAGTATTTT. Translation: CSGDEWGREGRRGDTQYF.

This clonotype was picked up many times. The chain recombines TRBV28 with TRBJ2-5; 9 bases fit TRBD2. J lost 2 bases, V lost 5 bases, and 6 bases had no gene match. This CDR3 is 15 amino acids long. CDR1 MDHEN and CDR2 SYDVKM come from the germline V gene. CDR3 loop: CASSPPLAGQETQYF. The DNA for the CDR3 is TGTGCCAGCAGTCCACCGCTAGCGGGGCAAGAGACCCAGTACTTC.

Within the sample, this clonotype is medium-sized (0.01 to 0.1%). This chain connects TRBV20-1 to TRBJ2-7; possible D gene TRBD2, 6 bases. The CDR3 spans 15 residues. CDR1 DFQATT and CDR2 SNEGSKA come from the germline V gene (reference sequence). The V and J ends lost 5 bases and 3 bases respectively, with 20 bases between them. Here the CDR3 reads CSAPRGPEGLYEQYF. The DNA of the CDR3 is TGCAGTGCTCCCCGGGGACCGGAGGGTCTCTACGAGCAGTACTTC.

Remarks on this clonotype: Germline and junction disagree at one end, which may indicate a read error. The chain carries TRBV10-3 and TRBJ2-3; no clear D gene. The germline gives CDR1 ENHRY, CDR2 SYGVKD. The CDR3 length is 13 residues. In DNA, the CDR3 is TGTGCCCACCGTAGGGCCGACACAGATACGCGGTATTTT. Amino acids: CAHRRADTDTRYF.

This clonotype was found many times. The V and J genes are TRBV7-2 and TRBJ2-1; 12 nucleotides match TRBD2. The J segment lost 7 bases and the V segment lost 4 bases, leaving 5 bases of the junction unmatched. Germline V gene data show CDR1 as SGHTA and CDR2 as FQGNSA. There are 15 residues in the CDR3. CDR3 in amino acids: CASSWTSGVENEQFF. CDR3 nucleotides: TGTGCCAGCAGCTGGACTAGCGGGGTGGAAAATGAGCAGTTCTTC. The variable domain in full, with the rest retrieved from reference TRBV7-2 and TRBJ2-1, is GAGVSQSPSNKVTEKGKDVELRCDPISGHTALYWYRQSLGQGLEFLIYFQGNSAPDKSGLPSDRFSAERTGGSVSTLTIQRTQQEDSAVYLCASSWTSGVENEQFFGPGTRLTVL.

As for this clonotype: The germline gene is not matched at one end of the junction; a read error may be the cause. The chain links TRBV10-3 to TRBJ2-2; TRBD2 matches 8 bases. CDR1 is ENHRY, CDR2 SYGVKD, per germline. The length of the CDR3 is 14 residues. CDR3 protein: CATTSERGSGELFF. The CDR3 DNA follows: TGCGCCACGACTAGCGAGAGAGGATCCGGGGAGCTGTTTTTT.

By sample fraction, this clonotype is medium-sized. This chain uses TRBV29-1 with TRBJ2-3; 13 bases agree with TRBD2. V lost 6 bases, J lost 7 bases, and 19 bases stayed unmatched. The CDR3 is 18 residues long. Germline CDR1 SQVTM, CDR2 ANQGSEA. The CDR3 spells CSVVLAGGFQWSSNTQYF. The CDR3 DNA follows: TGCAGCGTGGTACTAGCGGGAGGGTTCCAATGGAGCTCCAATACGCAGTATTTT.

This clonotype is medium-sized by share. V and J are TRBV6-5 and TRBJ2-7, with D unclear. The germline CDR1 and CDR2 sequences are MNHEY and SVGAGI. CDR3 length: 13 residues. V lost 2 bases, J lost 2 bases, and 7 bases lay in between. The CDR3 loop reads CASSYRATYEQYF. The DNA of the CDR3 is TGTGCCAGCAGTTACCGAGCTACCTACGAGCAGTACTTC.

This clonotype ranks as medium-sized. This chain joins TRBV6-5 and TRBJ2-4; 11 bases are shared with TRBD2. Germline lookup yields CDR1 MNHEY and CDR2 SVGAGI. This CDR3 is built from 17 residues. V lost 6 bases and J lost 9; bases outside the gene matches: 16. The CDR3 DNA follows: TGTGCCAGCAGCCCCGCAGGACTAGCGGGCAGGTGGGCCATTCAGTACTTC. Protein product: CASSPAGLAGRWAIQYF.

In this sample, this clonotype turned up many times. This may stem from a read error, because a much larger clone lies one nucleotide away. The rearrangement links TRBV20-1 to TRBJ2-7, with D unresolved. CDR3 size: 14 residues. Germline-derived CDR1 and CDR2 are DFQATT and SNEGSKA (reference sequence). V dropped 5 bases and J dropped 0 bases, with 14 bases sitting between them. CDR3 nucleotides: TGCAGTGCTCACGTTTCCAGGAGCTCCTACGAGCAGTACTTC. It translates to CSAHVSRSSYEQYF.

This clonotype was found many times. The chain combines TRBV5-1 with TRBJ2-1; 14 nucleotides align to TRBD2. With V trimmed by 3 bases and J by 0 bases, 5 bases remained unmatched. The CDR3 is made up of 18 amino acids. Germline V gene sequence: CDR1 SGHRS, CDR2 YFSETQ. The CDR3 sequence is CASSWTSGRTSSYNEQFF. CDR3 in DNA: TGCGCCAGCAGCTGGACTAGCGGGAGGACCAGCTCCTACAATGAGCAGTTCTTC.

This clonotype was counted only a few times. The chain carries TRBV28 and TRBJ1-1; a possible D gene is TRBD1 (5 bases). The CDR3 spans 13 residues. Germline CDR1 is MDHEN and CDR2 is SYDVKM. Trimming took off 3 bases at V and 2 bases at J, with 7 bases between the two ends. This chain's CDR3 is CASSFQGNTEAFF. CDR3 DNA: TGTGCCAGCAGTTTTCAGGGAAACACTGAAGCTTTCTTT.

This clonotype showed up many times. J is TRBJ2-3 and V is TRBV5-1; D may be TRBD1 (5 bases). Trimming stripped 4 bases from V and 6 bases from J, with 21 bases between. The germline V gene has CDR1 SGHRS and CDR2 YFSETQ. This CDR3 is 16 amino acids long. CDR3 amino acids: CASSLMGPSSPDTQYF. CDR3 bases: TGCGCCAGCAGCCTCATGGGGCCATCGAGTCCGGATACGCAGTATTTT.

This clonotype was observed a handful of times. This may stem from a read error, because a much larger clone lies one nucleotide away. The chain links TRBV10-3 to TRBJ2-3; 9 nucleotides align to TRBD2. Unmatched junction bases numbered 6, after V lost 2 bases and J lost 6 bases. Germline loops: CDR1 ENHRY, CDR2 SYGVKD. The CDR3 is 15 residues long. The CDR3 region is CAISEEGLAGDTQYF. DNA of the CDR3: TGTGCCATCAGTGAGGAGGGACTAGCAGGTGATACGCAGTATTTT.

For this clonotype: At one of its ends the junction is not consistent with the germline gene, which may arise from a read error. The CDR3 loop reads CASGFGRDYGYTF. In nucleotides, the CDR3 is TGTGCCAGCGGCTTCGGGAGAGACTATGGTTACACCTTC. This chain uses TRBV7-9 with TRBJ1-2, with no clear D. CDR1 is SEHNR and CDR2 is FQNEAQ in the germline V gene (reference sequence). This CDR3 comprises 13 residues.

The V call is TRBV11-2, the J call TRBJ1-3; D gene unclear. The CDR3 loop spans 13 amino acids. The germline V gene has CDR1 SGHAT and CDR2 FQNNGV. The V end lost 5 bases, the J end lost 4 bases, and 9 bases lay between the germline ends. The CDR3, as DNA: TGTGCCAGCAGCCTTGACCAAGGAAACACCATATATTTT. It is translated as CASSLDQGNTIYF.

In this sample, this clonotype turned up many times. The chain recombines TRBV6-2 or TRBV6-3 with TRBJ1-1, with D perhaps matching TRBD1 (6 bases). CDR3 length equals 13 residues. Deletions cut 5 bases from V and 0 bases from J, with 7 bases between. Germline V gives CDR1 MNHEY, CDR2 SVGEGT. This CDR3 is CASSRTVNTEAFF. Written as DNA, the CDR3 is TGTGCCAGCAGTAGGACAGTGAACACTGAAGCTTTCTTT.